This T cell receptor (beta chain) was sequenced in a study of chemoradiotherapy in HPV16-positive cancers (dated by TCRdb to 2021 to 2024). For the study in its entirety: Candidate HPV-specific T-cell clones and common TCR motifs were defined through functional T-cell assays on cells from a couple of HPV16-positive patients. The study set out to ask whether T-cell immunity against the HPV oncoproteins E6 and E7 changes over the course of chemoradiotherapy and whether that immunity affects survival. The candidate HPV-specific TCRs and motifs were then tracked in TCR repertoires from over 85 patients with HPV-related cancers. The research as a whole found: In HPV16-positive patients, expansion of HPV-responsive T cells during chemoradiotherapy was found to be associated with improved recurrence-free survival. Expansion of candidate HPV-specific clones and E7-related TCR motifs was observed in the tumor microenvironment during treatment, whereas no such expansion was observed for non-HPV-specific T cells. The functional definition of HPV-specific T cells was derived from only two HPV16-positive patients, and the survival association was reported for HPV16-positive patients.

Library preparation was by the immunoSEQ multiplex PCR assay. In TCRdb, the immuneACCESS table is reduced to in-frame sequences with V and J assigned. These tables do not hold every clone; where another copy was compared, an unresolved V gene accounts for under half, and the others remain unexplained. Recorded for this sample are approximately 650 clones; about 76% of them occurred a single time. The ten largest clones take up about 13% of the sample. A remark on this clone: The clone's antigen remains unknown. No qualities accompany the bases; no much larger clone lies one base away.

Repertoires were sampled multiple times during chemoradiotherapy, which allowed clonal expansion in the tumor microenvironment to be followed. Including the terminal cysteine and phenylalanine, the CDR3 comprises 15 residues. CDR3 DNA only is kept here, 45 bases in frame from base 1. V and J are trimmed by 5 bases and 1 base, and the gene matches miss 6 bases of the junction. The germline V gene gives CDR1 as SGHAT and CDR2 as FQNNGV. The material sequenced was tumor tissue, taken from a patient who underwent chemoradiotherapy. This receptor was obtained from a human donor with HPV-associated anogenital cancer. Rearrangement joined TRBV11-2 to TRBJ1-2; TRBD1 fits 8 bases in the junction. The CDR3 protein sequence reads: CASSPFRGLNYGYTF. The nucleotides read TGTGCCAGCAGCCCCTTCAGGGGGCTTAACTATGGCTACACCTTC.